Following are 25 T cell receptor beta chains from one sample sequenced in a study of control samples from healthy donors and cancer patients. Only in-frame clones appear in the TCRdb table, and some are missing; sequencing was by immunoSEQ multiplex PCR. The sample lists some 140,000 clones, just under 95% occurring once. The specimen sequenced was PBMCs. Receptors originate from a man aged 60-69 years with colorectal cancer.

The table lists this clone with a count of one. J is TRBJ2-3 and V is TRBV4-3; tentatively, D is TRBD2 (6 bases). CDR1 is LGHNA, CDR2 YSLEER, per germline. The CDR3 spans 14 residues. Trimming took off 0 bases at V and 10 bases at J, with 14 bases between the two ends. The CDR3 DNA sequence: TGCGCCAGCAGCCAAGACCGCTTCGGGGGAGCGCAGTATTTT. Translation: CASSQDRFGGAQYF.

The chain is built from TRBV6-6 and TRBJ2-5, with no clear D. Trimming cost V 4 bases and J 4 bases, with 10 bases left between them. Germline V lookup: CDR1 MNHNY, CDR2 SVGAGI (reference sequence). This CDR3 comprises 13 residues. The DNA for the CDR3 is TGTGCCAGCAGTTTAAGAACACGAGAGACCCAGTACTTC. Its protein is CASSLRTRETQYF.

CDR3 in amino acids: CASSFDSSRGYTF. The CDR3 DNA reads TGCGCCAGCAGCTTCGACAGTTCTCGGGGCTACACCTTC. This sequence joins TRBV5-1 and TRBJ1-2, with a weak D call TRBD1 (5 bases). Trimming left V 2 bases short and J 8 bases short, with 13 bases between. Germline V gives CDR1 SGHRS, CDR2 YFSETQ. This CDR3 spans 13 amino acids.

This clone has a handful of counts. The chain joins TRBV25-1 to TRBJ2-7; the match to TRBD2 covers 7 bases. Germline V lookup: CDR1 MGHDK, CDR2 SYGVNS. The length of the CDR3 is 13 residues. The V gene end was trimmed by 4 bases and the J gene end by 2 bases; junction bases not matched to a gene: 2. The CDR3 sequence: CASSVAGAYEQYF. CDR3 coding DNA: TGTGCCAGCAGTGTGGCGGGGGCCTACGAGCAGTACTTC.

The chain's CDR3 is CASSLGRDRVLNTIYF. The DNA for the CDR3 is TGCGCCAGCAGCTTGGGAAGGGACAGGGTACTAAACACCATATATTTT. This sequence joins TRBV5-1 and TRBJ1-3; TRBD1 aligns across 9 bases. Trimming cost V 0 bases and J 6 bases; bases outside gene matches: 7. CDR1 is SGHRS, CDR2 YFSETQ, per germline. The CDR3 is made up of 16 amino acids.

This chain joins TRBV7-6 and TRBJ2-3; 9 bases are a match to TRBD2. From germline, CDR1 is SGHVS and CDR2 FNYEAQ. J was trimmed by 3 bases and V by 1 base; bases with no gene match: 5. CDR3 length equals 16 residues. CDR3 nucleotide sequence: TGTGCCAGCAGCTTAGATCTAGCGGGGAGGACAGATACGCAGTATTTT. Translating gives CASSLDLAGRTDTQYF.

The chain joins TRBV10-2 to TRBJ2-7, with D possibly matching TRBD2 (5 bases). The V gene lost 4 bases and the J gene lost 4 bases, with 11 bases spanning the gap. Germline-derived CDR1 and CDR2 are WSHSY and SAAADI. The CDR3 extends over 13 amino acids. CDR3 nucleotide sequence: TGCGCCAGCAGTGTCGGGTCGGGGTACGAGCAGTACTTC. Amino acid sequence: CASSVGSGYEQYF.

This clone was detected only a few times. V is TRBV20-1 and J is TRBJ1-2; D not resolved. The CDR3 spans 11 residues. V was pared by 3 bases and J by 1 base, with 3 bases between. Germline lookup yields CDR1 DFQATT and CDR2 SNEGSKA (reference sequence). CDR3 nucleotide sequence: TGCAGTGCTAGTAATAACTATGGCTACACCTTC. Translated: CSASNNYGYTF.

V gene TRBV30 combines with J gene TRBJ1-2; 7 nucleotides align to TRBD1. Germline assignment: CDR1 GTSNPN and CDR2 SVGIG (reference sequence). The CDR3 is made up of 16 amino acids. Trimming cost V 2 bases and J 1 base; bases outside gene matches: 10. CDR3 DNA sequence: TGTGCCTGGAGTTGGGGACAGACCTACGGTAACTATGGCTACACCTTC. It translates to CAWSWGQTYGNYGYTF.

This rearrangement joins TRBV18 to TRBJ1-1; tentatively, D is TRBD1 (5 bases). V gave up 1 base and J gave up 0 bases, with 12 bases separating them. CDR3 length: 16 residues. The germline V gene has CDR1 KGHSH and CDR2 LQKENI. The DNA of the CDR3 is TGTGCCAGCTCACCACGGGGTGGGGCGTTGAACACTGAAGCTTTCTTT. This gives the protein CASSPRGGALNTEAFF.

In DNA, the CDR3 is TGTGCCAGCATTTCTAGGGGACAGTTGAACACCGGGGAGCTGTTTTTT. Protein sequence: CASISRGQLNTGELFF. The chain has TRBV7-2 and TRBJ2-2; TRBD1 matches at 7 bases. V shed 7 bases, J shed 1 base, and the junction held 9 bases outside the gene matches. Per germline, CDR1 SGHTA and CDR2 FQGNSA. The CDR3 runs 16 residues.

This chain's CDR3 is CASSLGPESYEQYF. In nucleotides, the CDR3 is TGTGCCAGCAGCTTAGGGCCGGAGTCCTACGAGCAGTACTTC. The rearrangement joins TRBV7-2 to TRBJ2-7; no definite D call. Germline values: CDR1 SGHTA, CDR2 FQGNSA. This CDR3 contains 14 residues. V lost 1 base and J lost 1, with 8 bases in between.

The CDR3 DNA follows: TGTGCCAGTAGTATAGTTGGGGGATGGGAGCGGCAGCCCCAGCATTTT. Amino acids: CASSIVGGWERQPQHF. The chain combines TRBV19 with TRBJ1-5, with D tentatively TRBD1 (5 bases). The CDR3 covers 16 residues. The germline gives CDR1 LNHDA, CDR2 SQIVND (reference sequence). Trimming took off 1 base at V and 7 bases at J, with 17 bases between the two ends.

The gene calls are TRBV12-3 or TRBV12-4 and TRBJ2-2; tentatively, D is TRBD1 (5 bases). The CDR3 consists of 13 residues. V lost 5 bases, J lost 5 bases, and 9 bases lay in between. The CDR3 here is CASSRQTTGELFF. The CDR3 coding sequence is TGTGCCAGCAGTCGACAGACGACCGGGGAGCTGTTTTTT.

The chain is built from TRBV3-1 (or the pseudogene TRBV3-2) and TRBJ1-2; D possibly corresponds to TRBD1 (6 bases). This CDR3 is built from 12 residues. Trimming removed 4 bases from V and 11 bases from J, with 14 bases in between. CDR1 is LGHDT and CDR2 is YNNKEL in the germline V gene (reference sequence). The CDR3 loop reads CASSRAGDWYTF. Written as DNA, the CDR3 is TGTGCCAGCAGCCGGGCAGGGGATTGGTACACCTTC.

This clone has only one observation. DNA for the CDR3: TGTGCCATCAGTGAGCCTGCAGAGGAAAACACCTTC. This sequence encodes CAISEPAEENTF. This chain uses TRBV10-3 with TRBJ1-2; D is uncertain. This CDR3 is built from 12 residues. Germline V CDR1 and CDR2: ENHRY, SYGVKD. Deletions cut 2 bases from V and 12 bases from J, with 13 bases between.

V is TRBV4-1 and J is TRBJ2-7; D assignment may be TRBD1 or TRBD2 (7 bases each). The CDR3 contains 15 residues. V gave up 2 bases and J gave up 5 bases, with 16 bases separating them. Germline CDR1 MGHRA, CDR2 YSYEKL. CDR3 nucleotides: TGCGCCAGCAGCCAACAAATGCCAGGGGGGGACGAGCAGTACTTC. This gives the protein CASSQQMPGGDEQYF.

The rearrangement links TRBV27 to TRBJ1-5; D is unclear. Germline values: CDR1 MNHEY, CDR2 SMNVEV (reference sequence). This CDR3 region has 13 residues. Trimming removed 2 bases from V and 5 bases from J, with 7 bases in between. In nucleotides, the CDR3 is TGTGCCAGCAGTTTAACGGGAGATCAGCCCCAGCATTTT. This encodes CASSLTGDQPQHF.

V gene TRBV4-1 combines with J gene TRBJ1-2; 9 bases line up with TRBD1. Trimming took 1 base from V and 5 from J; bases not matched to a gene: 5. Looked up from germline, CDR1 is MGHRA and CDR2 is YSYEKL. The CDR3 has 15 amino acids. The CDR3 coding sequence is TGCGCCAGCAGCCAAGTGGTACAGGGGGCTTATGGCTACACCTTC. Protein: CASSQVVQGAYGYTF.

The J gene is TRBJ2-3, the V gene TRBV7-9; a possible D gene is TRBD2 (7 bases). CDR1 is SEHNR and CDR2 is FQNEAQ in the germline V gene (reference sequence). V gave up 0 bases and J gave up 5 bases, with 18 bases separating them. The CDR3 is 17 residues long. The CDR3 nucleotides are TGTGCCAGCAGCTTAGCGGAGGTTGGGGGGGGGCGAGATACGCAGTATTTT. It translates to CASSLAEVGGGRDTQYF.

The gene calls are TRBV12-1 and TRBJ2-1. TRBV12-1 represents a pseudogene. There are 12 residues in the CDR3. The CDR3 region is CASSFPLGEQFF. The CDR3 DNA reads as TGTGCCAGCAGCTTCCCTCTCGGAGAGCAGTTCTTC.

This clone has at least ten counts. The chain carries TRBV7-9 and TRBJ1-2, with a weak D call TRBD1 (5 bases). CDR3 length: 14 amino acids. Germline CDR1 SEHNR, CDR2 FQNEAQ (reference sequence). Between the trimmed V and J ends, which lost 3 bases and 4 bases, there was a span of 12 bases. DNA for the CDR3: TGTGCCAGCAGCTTCGGGGGGTCCCTCTATGGCTACACCTTC. This gives the protein CASSFGGSLYGYTF.

This clone has a single count. The chain uses TRBV23-1 and TRBJ2-5; D possibly corresponds to TRBD1 (6 bases). TRBV23-1 is an ORF for which the function is uncertain. V gave up 2 bases and J gave up 5 bases, with 12 bases separating them. CDR3 length: 14 amino acids. CDR3 loop: CASSQHRVGETQYF. The CDR3 bases are TGCGCCAGCAGTCAACACAGGGTCGGGGAGACCCAGTACTTC.

This chain joins TRBV5-1 and TRBJ2-7, with 8 bases fitting TRBD1. The length of the CDR3 is 14 residues. Germline CDR1 and CDR2: SGHRS and YFSETQ. The junction had 3 bases not matched to a gene; V was cut back by 4 bases and J by 0 bases. CDR3 in amino acids: CASSIGTGSYEQYF. In DNA form, the CDR3 reads TGCGCCAGCAGCATCGGGACAGGCTCCTACGAGCAGTACTTC.

The chain is built from TRBV6-5 and TRBJ2-5; TRBD1 matches 8 bases. CDR3 size: 13 residues. Germline V gives CDR1 MNHEY, CDR2 SVGAGI. V dropped 6 bases and J dropped 6; count of bases not matched to a gene: 6. The CDR3 protein is CASRSGGGKTQYF. Here the CDR3 DNA reads TGTGCCAGCAGGTCAGGGGGCGGGAAGACCCAGTACTTC.